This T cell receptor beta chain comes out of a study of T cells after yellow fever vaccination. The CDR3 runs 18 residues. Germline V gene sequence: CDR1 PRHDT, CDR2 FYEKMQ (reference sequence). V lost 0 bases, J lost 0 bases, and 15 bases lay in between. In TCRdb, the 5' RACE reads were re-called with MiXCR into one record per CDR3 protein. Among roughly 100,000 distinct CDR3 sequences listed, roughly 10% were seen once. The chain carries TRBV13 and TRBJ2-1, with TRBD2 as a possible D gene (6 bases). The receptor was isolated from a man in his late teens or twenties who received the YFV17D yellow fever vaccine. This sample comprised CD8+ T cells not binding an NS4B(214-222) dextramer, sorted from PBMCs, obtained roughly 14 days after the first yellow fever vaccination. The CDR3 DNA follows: TGTGCCAGCAGCTTAGGTTGGGCGGGGTTGGGCTCCTACAATGAGCAGTTCTTC. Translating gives CASSLGWAGLGSYNEQFF. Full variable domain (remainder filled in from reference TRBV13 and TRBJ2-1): AAGVIQSPRHLIKEKRETATLKCYPIPRHDTVYWYQQGPGQDPQFLISFYEKMQSDKGSIPDRFSAQQFSDYHSELNMSSLELGDSALYFCASSLGWAGLGSYNEQFFGPGTRLTVL.